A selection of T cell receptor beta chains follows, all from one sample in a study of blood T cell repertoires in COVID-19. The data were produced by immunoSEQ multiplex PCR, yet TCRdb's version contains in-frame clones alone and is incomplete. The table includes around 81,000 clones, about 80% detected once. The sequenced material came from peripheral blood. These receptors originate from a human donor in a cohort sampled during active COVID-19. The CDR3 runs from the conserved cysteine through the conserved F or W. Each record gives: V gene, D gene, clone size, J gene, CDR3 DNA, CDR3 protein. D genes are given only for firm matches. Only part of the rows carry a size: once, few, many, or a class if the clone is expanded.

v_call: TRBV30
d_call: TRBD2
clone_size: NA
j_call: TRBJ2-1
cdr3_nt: TGTGCCTGGAGTGTGGTTAGGACTAGCGGGAGGGGCGATGAGCAGTTCTTC
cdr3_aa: CAWSVVRTSGRGDEQFF

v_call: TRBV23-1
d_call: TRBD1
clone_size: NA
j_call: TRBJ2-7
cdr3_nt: TGCGCCAGCAGTCTCATCCGGGACAGGTACGAGCAGTACTTC
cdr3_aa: CASSLIRDRYEQYF

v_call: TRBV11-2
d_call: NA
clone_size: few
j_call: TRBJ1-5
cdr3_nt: TGTGCCAGCAGCTCCAGGTACAATCAGCCCCAGCATTTT
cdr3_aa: CASSSRYNQPQHF

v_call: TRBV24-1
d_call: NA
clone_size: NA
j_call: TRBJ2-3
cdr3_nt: TGTGCCACCAGTGATTTCCGAGACAGCCTCACAGATACGCAGTATTTT
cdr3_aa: CATSDFRDSLTDTQYF

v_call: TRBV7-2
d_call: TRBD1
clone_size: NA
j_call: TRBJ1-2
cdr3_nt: TGTGCCAGCAGCTTGGACAGGGCCAACTATGGCTACACCTTC
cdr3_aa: CASSLDRANYGYTF

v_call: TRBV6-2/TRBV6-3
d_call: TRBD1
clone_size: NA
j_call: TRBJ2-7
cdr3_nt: TGTGCCAGCAGCCTCGTGGGGACAGGGGAGAGTGGCGAGCAGTACTTC
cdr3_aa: CASSLVGTGESGEQYF

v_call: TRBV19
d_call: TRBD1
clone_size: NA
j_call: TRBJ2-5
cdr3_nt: TGTGCCAGTAGCCCCCGGACAGGGGGCGAAGGAGAGACCCAGTACTTC
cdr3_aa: CASSPRTGGEGETQYF

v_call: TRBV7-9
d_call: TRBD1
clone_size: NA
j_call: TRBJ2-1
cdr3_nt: TGTGCCAGCAGCCTACAGGGGGCCGAGCAGTTCTTC
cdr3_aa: CASSLQGAEQFF

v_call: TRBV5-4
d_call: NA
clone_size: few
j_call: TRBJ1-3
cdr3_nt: TGTGCCAGCAGCTTGGATGCGGGGAACACCATATATTTT
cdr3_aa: CASSLDAGNTIYF

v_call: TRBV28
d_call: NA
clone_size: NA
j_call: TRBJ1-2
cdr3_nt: TGTGCCAGCACTTCCCGCGGGCCCTCGACAGGTCCCTATGGCTACACCTTC
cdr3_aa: CASTSRGPSTGPYGYTF

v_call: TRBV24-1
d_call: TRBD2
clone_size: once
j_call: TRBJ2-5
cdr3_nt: TGTGCCACCAGTGATCCGGGACTAGCGCAAGAGACCCAGTACTTC
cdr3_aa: CATSDPGLAQETQYF

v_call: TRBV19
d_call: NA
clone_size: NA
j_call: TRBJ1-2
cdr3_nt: TGTGCCAGTAGATTAAGACAGAACAACTATGGCTACACCTTC
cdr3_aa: CASRLRQNNYGYTF

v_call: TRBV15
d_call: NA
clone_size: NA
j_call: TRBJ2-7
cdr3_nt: TGTGCCACCAGCAGAGGACATAACAGGGATACCTACGAGCAGTACTTC
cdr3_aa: CATSRGHNRDTYEQYF

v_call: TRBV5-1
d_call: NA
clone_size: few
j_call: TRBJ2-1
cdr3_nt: TGCGCCAGCAGCCCCACGCCACTGACTGTCAACGAGCAGTTCTTC
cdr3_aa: CASSPTPLTVNEQFF

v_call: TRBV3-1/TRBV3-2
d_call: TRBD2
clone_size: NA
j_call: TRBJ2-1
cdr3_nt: TGTGCCAGCAGCCCCACCGAGCGGGAAAGGTTCCGCAATGAGCAGTTCTTC
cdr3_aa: CASSPTERERFRNEQFF

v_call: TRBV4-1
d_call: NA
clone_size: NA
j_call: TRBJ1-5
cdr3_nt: TGCGCCAGCAGCCAGGTCAGGCAGAGAAATCAGCCCCAGCATTTT
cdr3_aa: CASSQVRQRNQPQHF

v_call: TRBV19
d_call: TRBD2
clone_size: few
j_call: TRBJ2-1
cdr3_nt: TGTGCCAGTAGTATCCAGCGGGAGGGCGATGAGCAGTTCTTC
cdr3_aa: CASSIQREGDEQFF

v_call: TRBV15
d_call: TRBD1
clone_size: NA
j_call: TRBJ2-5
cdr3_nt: TGTGCCACCAGCGCAGGACAGGAGCAAGAGACCCAGTACTTC
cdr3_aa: CATSAGQEQETQYF

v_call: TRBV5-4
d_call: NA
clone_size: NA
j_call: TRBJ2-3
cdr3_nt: TGTGCCAGCAGCTTGGGTGGGAGAGCAGCAGATACGCAGTATTTT
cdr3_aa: CASSLGGRAADTQYF

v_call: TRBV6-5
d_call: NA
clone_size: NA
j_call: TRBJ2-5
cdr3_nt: TGTGCCAGCAAGAGGGAGACCCAGTACTTC
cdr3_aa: CASKRETQYF

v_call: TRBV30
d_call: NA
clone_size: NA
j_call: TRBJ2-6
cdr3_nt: TGTGCCTGGAGTGTATCTAGGAACTCTGGGGCCAACGTCCTGACTTTC
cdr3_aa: CAWSVSRNSGANVLTF

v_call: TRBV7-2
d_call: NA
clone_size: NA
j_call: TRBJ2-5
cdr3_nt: TGTGCCAGCAGCTTATGGTTACAGAAACAAGAGACCCAGTACTTC
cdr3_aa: CASSLWLQKQETQYF

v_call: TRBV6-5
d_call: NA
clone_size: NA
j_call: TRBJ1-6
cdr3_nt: TGTGCCAGCAGTTACCCGATTCAGACATCGGCACCCCTCCACTTT
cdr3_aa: CASSYPIQTSAPLHF

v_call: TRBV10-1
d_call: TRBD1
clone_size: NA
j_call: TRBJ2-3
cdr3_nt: TGCGCCAGCAGAAAGACAGGGAGCACAGATACGCAGTATTTT
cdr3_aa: CASRKTGSTDTQYF

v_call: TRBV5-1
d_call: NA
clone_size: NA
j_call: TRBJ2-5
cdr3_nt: TGCGCCAGCAGCTTGTCCTGGTGGGAGCAGCAGCAAGAGACCCAGTACTTC
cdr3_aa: CASSLSWWEQQQETQYF

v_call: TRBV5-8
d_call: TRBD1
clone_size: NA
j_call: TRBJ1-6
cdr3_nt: TGTGCCAGCAGGACAGGGAGCCTATCCTCCTATAATTCACCCCTCCACTTT
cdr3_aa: CASRTGSLSSYNSPLHF

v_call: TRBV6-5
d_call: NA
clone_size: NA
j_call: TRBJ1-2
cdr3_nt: TGTGCCAGCAGTTCGAGGAGCCAGCGCCATGGCTACACCTTC
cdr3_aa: CASSSRSQRHGYTF

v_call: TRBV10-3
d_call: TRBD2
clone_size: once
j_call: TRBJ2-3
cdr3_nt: TGTGCCATCAGGTCCGGGACTAGCGGAGCGGGCACAGATACGCAGTATTTT
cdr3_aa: CAIRSGTSGAGTDTQYF

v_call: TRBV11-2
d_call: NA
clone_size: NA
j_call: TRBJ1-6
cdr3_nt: TGTGCCAGCAGCTACAACCCCTATAATTCACCCCTCCACTTT
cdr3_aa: CASSYNPYNSPLHF

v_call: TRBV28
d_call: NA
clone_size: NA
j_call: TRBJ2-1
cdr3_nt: TGTGCCAGCAGTTCCATCCGGGAGCAGTTCTTC
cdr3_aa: CASSSIREQFF

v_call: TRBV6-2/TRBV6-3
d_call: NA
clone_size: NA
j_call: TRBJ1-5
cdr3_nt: TGTGCCAGCAGTGCCCGGGGGGCCGTAGAGGGAAGTAATCAGCCCCAGCATTTT
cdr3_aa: CASSARGAVEGSNQPQHF

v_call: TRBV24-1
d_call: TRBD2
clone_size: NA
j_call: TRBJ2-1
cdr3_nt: TGTGCCACCGCACCTAGCGGGACCGATGAGCAGTTCTTC
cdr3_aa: CATAPSGTDEQFF

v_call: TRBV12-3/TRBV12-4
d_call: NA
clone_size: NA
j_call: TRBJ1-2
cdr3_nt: TGTGCCAGCAGTTCCGGCTTGACAGGCGGCTACACCTTC
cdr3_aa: CASSSGLTGGYTF

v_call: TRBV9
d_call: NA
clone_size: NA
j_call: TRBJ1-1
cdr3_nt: TGTGCCAGCAGCGGAGCCGTAAGTACTGAAGCTTTCTTT
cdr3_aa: CASSGAVSTEAFF

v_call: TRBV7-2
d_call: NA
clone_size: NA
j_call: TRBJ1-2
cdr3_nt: TGTGCCAGCAGCTTAGACGTCAGTTCCTATGGCTACACCTTC
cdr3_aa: CASSLDVSSYGYTF

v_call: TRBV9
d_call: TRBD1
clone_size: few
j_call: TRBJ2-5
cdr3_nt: TGTGCCAGCAGCCATGGACAGGGGGTCTACCAAGAGACCCAGTACTTC
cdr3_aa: CASSHGQGVYQETQYF

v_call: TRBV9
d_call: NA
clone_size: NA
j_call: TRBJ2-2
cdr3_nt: TGTGCCAGCAGCCCCCCCCAGCGTCGGGGCGGGGAGCTGTTTTTT
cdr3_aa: CASSPPQRRGGELFF

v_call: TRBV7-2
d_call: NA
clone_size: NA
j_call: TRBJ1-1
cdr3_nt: TGTGCCAGCAGCACCATCCGAGGTGGCACTGAAGCTTTCTTT
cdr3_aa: CASSTIRGGTEAFF

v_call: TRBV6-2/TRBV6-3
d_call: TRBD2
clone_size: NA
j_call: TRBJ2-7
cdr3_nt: TGTGCCAGCAGTTACGCTTCGACTAGCGGGGGCTACGAGCAGTACTTC
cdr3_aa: CASSYASTSGGYEQYF

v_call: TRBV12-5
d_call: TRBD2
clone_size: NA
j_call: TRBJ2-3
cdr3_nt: TGTGCTAGTGGGCTGCCGGGAGGACAAACGCAGTATTTT
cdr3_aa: CASGLPGGQTQYF

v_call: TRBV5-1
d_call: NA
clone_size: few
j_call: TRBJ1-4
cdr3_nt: TGCGCCAGCAGCTTCACAGGGTTTAATGAAAAACTGTTTTTT
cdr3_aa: CASSFTGFNEKLFF

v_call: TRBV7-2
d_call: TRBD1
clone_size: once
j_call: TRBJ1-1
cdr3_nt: TGTGCCAGCAGGACACCGGGACAGAGAAACACTGAAGCTTTCTTT
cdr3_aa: CASRTPGQRNTEAFF

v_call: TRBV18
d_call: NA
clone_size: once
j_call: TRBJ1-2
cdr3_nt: TGTGCCAGCTCACCACCGGTCAGGCCTGGCTACACCTTC
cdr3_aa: CASSPPVRPGYTF

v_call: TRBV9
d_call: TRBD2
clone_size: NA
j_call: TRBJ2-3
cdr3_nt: TGTGCCAGCAGCGCCCCAACTAGCGGCCGTACAGATACGCAGTATTTT
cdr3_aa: CASSAPTSGRTDTQYF

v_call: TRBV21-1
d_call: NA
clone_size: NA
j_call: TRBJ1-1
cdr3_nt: TGTGCCAGCAGGAGGCAGGGTGATACTGAAGCTTTCTTT
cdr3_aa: CASRRQGDTEAFF

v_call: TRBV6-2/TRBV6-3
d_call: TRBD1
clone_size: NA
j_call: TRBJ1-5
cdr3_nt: TGTGCCAGCAGTCCCTCCGTGACAGGGGGCCGGCAGCCCCAGCATTTT
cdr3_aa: CASSPSVTGGRQPQHF

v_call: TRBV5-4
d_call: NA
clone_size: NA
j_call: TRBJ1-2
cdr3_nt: TGTGCCAGCAGCGAGGTTGATTACCAGTCCTATGGCTACACCTTC
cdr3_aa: CASSEVDYQSYGYTF

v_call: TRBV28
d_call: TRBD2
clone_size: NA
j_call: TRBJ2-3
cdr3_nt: TGTGCCAGCAGGGGACTAGCGGTGGATACGCAGTATTTT
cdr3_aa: CASRGLAVDTQYF

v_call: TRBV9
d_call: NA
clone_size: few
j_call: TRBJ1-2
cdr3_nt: TGTGCCAGCAGGAGGGACTATGGCTACACCTTC
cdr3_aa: CASRRDYGYTF

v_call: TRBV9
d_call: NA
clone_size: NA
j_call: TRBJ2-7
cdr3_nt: TGTGCCAGCAGCGGAAGGGACACAACCTACGAGCAGTACTTC
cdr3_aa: CASSGRDTTYEQYF

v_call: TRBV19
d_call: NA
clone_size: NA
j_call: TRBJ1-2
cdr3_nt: TGTGCCAGTAGTATCCAGAGGACAGACGACTACACCTTC
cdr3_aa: CASSIQRTDDYTF

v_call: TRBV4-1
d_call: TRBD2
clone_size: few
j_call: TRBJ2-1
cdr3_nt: TGCGCCAGCTCTAAGAGCACGGCGGGAGGGGGGAGTGAGCAGTTCTTC
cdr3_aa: CASSKSTAGGGSEQFF

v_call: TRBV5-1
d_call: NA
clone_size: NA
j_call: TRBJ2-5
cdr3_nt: TGCGCCAGCAGCTTGGGAGGGGGACGAGAGACCCAGTACTTC
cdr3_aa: CASSLGGGRETQYF

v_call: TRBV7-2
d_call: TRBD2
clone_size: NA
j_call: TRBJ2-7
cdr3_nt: TGTGCCAGCAGCTTCGAGCGGGGGTTGGGTTACGAGCAGTACTTC
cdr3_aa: CASSFERGLGYEQYF

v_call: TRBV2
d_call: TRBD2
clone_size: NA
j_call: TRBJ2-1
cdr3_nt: TGTGCCAGCAGAGGGACTAGCGTCAAGAATGAGCAGTTCTTC
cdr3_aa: CASRGTSVKNEQFF

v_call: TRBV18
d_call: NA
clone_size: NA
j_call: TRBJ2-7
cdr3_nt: TGTGCCAGCTCCGACTCACAGGGAATGTACGACGAGCAGTACTTC
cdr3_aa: CASSDSQGMYDEQYF

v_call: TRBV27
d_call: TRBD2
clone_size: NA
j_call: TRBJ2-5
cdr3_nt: TGTGCCAGCAGTCGCGGGGGGCCCCAAGAGACCCAGTACTTC
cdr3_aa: CASSRGGPQETQYF